The sample holds a few counts of the clone carrying this T cell receptor (beta chain). Its antigen is not known. The data are from a study of T cells after yellow fever vaccination. Study background: SMART-Seq v4 Ultra Low Input prepared libraries from low-cell fractions. Study results and limitations: Reappearance after the booster was seen for most primary-vaccination clones, at roughly 96% CD4 and 70% to 90% CD8. The CD4 and CD8 compartments had a small share of their clonotypes in common.

Germline loops: CDR1 LGHDT, CDR2 YNNKEL (reference sequence). V lost 6 bases to trimming and J lost 2 bases; unmatched junction nucleotides: 7. The CDR3 length is 15 residues. TCR cDNA was made by 5'RACE template switching, adding a universal primer site and UMIs. Each CDR3 protein gets one entry after TCRdb re-called the 5' RACE reads with MiXCR. The table includes approximately 580,000 distinct CDR3 sequences, about 17% detected once. This specimen was PBMCs, taken 5 days after the first yellow fever vaccination. The V call is TRBV3-1, the J call TRBJ2-3, with 8 bases matching TRBD2. The receptor was isolated from a man younger than 35 who received the YFV17D yellow fever vaccine. In DNA form, the CDR3 reads TGTGCCAGCAGGCTTGCGGGGGGCCCCACAGATACGCAGTATTTT. This encodes CASRLAGGPTDTQYF.